This T cell receptor (beta chain) was identified during a study of cytomegalovirus exposure and HLA in healthy donors. The wider study: Counted in an early data release were roughly 87 million unique TCRs from HLA-typed donors.

The donors comprised healthy bone marrow donors. This CDR3 has 14 residues. Germline loops: CDR1 SNHLY, CDR2 FYNNEI. With 6 bases clipped from V and 2 bases from J, the junction kept 6 bases outside the gene matches. Vbeta (60) and Jbeta (13) primers were used in the PCR. The protocol was immunoSEQ multiplex PCR, while the TCRdb copy is restricted to in-frame clones and leaves out a portion. The data hold about 130,000 clones, with 77% observed a single time. The specimen sequenced was PBMCs. This sequence joins TRBV2 and TRBJ1-2, with 7 nucleotides matching TRBD1. The source of this sequence is a male donor in good health and CMV-seronegative. CDR3: CASSRTGANYGYTF. In DNA, the CDR3 is TGTGCCAGCAGCCGGACAGGCGCAAACTATGGCTACACCTTC. Full variable domain (remainder filled in from reference TRBV2 and TRBJ1-2): EPEVTQTPSHQVTQMGQEVILRCVPISNHLYFYWYRQILGQKVEFLVSFYNNEISEKSEIFDDQFSVERPDGSNFTLKIRSTKLEDSAMYFCASSRTGANYGYTFGSGTRLTVV.